This entry lists 20 T cell receptor beta chains sequenced from one sample in a study of T cells in Graves' hyperthyroidism and ophthalmopathy. Authors of the study amplified TCR beta CDR3 regions from RNA transcripts. The HTBI primer set was used in a first-round RT-PCR of the TCR CDR3. TCRdb recomputed calls from the multiplex PCR reads with MiXCR, one row per CDR3 protein. The sample records approximately 610,000 distinct CDR3 sequences, 15% to 20% being singletons. The sample consisted of blood. These receptors were obtained from a woman in her late teens or twenties with Graves' hyperthyroidism.

Many counts were recorded for this clonotype. V and J are TRBV24-1 and TRBJ2-3, with D maybe TRBD2 (6 bases). Trimming stripped 3 bases from V and 2 bases from J, with 11 bases between. CDR1 is KGHDR, CDR2 SFDVKD, per germline. The CDR3 loop spans 15 amino acids. CDR3 in amino acids: CATSDHRGNTDTQYF. The CDR3 nucleotides are TGTGCCACCAGTGATCACCGCGGGAACACAGATACGCAGTATTTT.

This clonotype showed up just a few times. The chain is built from TRBV19 and TRBJ1-1; tentative D call: TRBD1 (5 bases). Germline V gene lookup returns CDR1 LNHDA and CDR2 SQIVND (reference sequence). The CDR3 is 14 residues long. The V end lost 5 bases, the J end lost 1 base, and 11 bases lay between the germline ends. CDR3 bases: TGTGCCAGTAGTCCAATAGACAGGAACACTGAAGCTTTCTTT. It is translated as CASSPIDRNTEAFF.

The chain is built from TRBV28 and TRBJ1-3; D unclear. CDR1 and CDR2 (germline): MDHEN, SYDVKM. CDR3 length: 15 residues. Trimming took 1 base from V and 0 from J, leaving 7 bases between them. CDR3 residues: CASSLLGSSGNTIYF. In nucleotides, the CDR3 is TGTGCCAGCAGTTTATTGGGGAGCTCTGGAAACACCATATATTTT.

The V and J genes are TRBV6-6 and TRBJ2-7; 8 bases match TRBD2. Germline V gene data show CDR1 as MNHNY and CDR2 as SVGAGI (reference sequence). V lost 0 bases to trimming and J lost 4 bases; unmatched junction nucleotides: 2. The CDR3 is made up of 14 amino acids. The CDR3 sequence is CASSYSQRGYEQYF. DNA for the CDR3: TGTGCCAGCAGTTACTCCCAGCGGGGGTACGAGCAGTACTTC.

A few counts support this clonotype. This chain uses TRBV25-1 with TRBJ1-5; D might be TRBD1 (5 bases). This CDR3 has 13 residues. Trimming shortened V by 4 bases and J by 6 bases, and 10 bases separated the two germline ends. CDR1 MGHDK and CDR2 SYGVNS come from the germline V gene. The CDR3 sequence is CASSASGIQPQHF. CDR3 coding DNA: TGTGCCAGCAGTGCTTCAGGGATTCAGCCCCAGCATTTT.

This clonotype was seen many times. V usage is TRBV7-9 and J usage is TRBJ2-1; TRBD1 matches at 10 bases. Germline CDR1 and CDR2: SEHNR and FQNEAQ (reference sequence). This CDR3 spans 15 amino acids. J was trimmed by 7 bases and V by 7 bases; bases with no gene match: 10. For the CDR3, the DNA is TGTGCCAGCACTCTGGGACAGGGGCGATGGAATGAGCAGTTCTTC. Its protein is CASTLGQGRWNEQFF.

About this clonotype: One end of the junction varies from germline; a read error may be responsible. The chain links TRBV2 to TRBJ2-1; D is ambiguous. Germline CDR1 is SNHLY and CDR2 is FYNNEI. The CDR3 spans 16 residues. This chain's CDR3 is CDSIDKPSFSYNEQFF. CDR3 in DNA: TGTGACAGCATTGATAAGCCTTCATTCTCCTACAATGAGCAGTTCTTC.

Ten or more counts support this clonotype. The chain is built from TRBV28 and TRBJ2-7; D not certain. The CDR3 contains 14 residues. Germline V gene data show CDR1 as MDHEN and CDR2 as SYDVKM. The V end was cut by 5 bases, the J end by 2 bases, with 13 bases between. The CDR3 DNA is TGTGCCAGCAGTGTATCCGGTCTGGCCTACGAGCAGTACTTC. It specifies CASSVSGLAYEQYF.

A few counts support this clonotype. V gene TRBV6-2 or TRBV6-3 combines with J gene TRBJ2-7; D gene uncertain. Germline V gene sequence: CDR1 MNHEY, CDR2 SVGEGT. Trimming shortened V by 0 bases and J by 4 bases, and 7 bases separated the two germline ends. The CDR3 is 13 amino acids. CDR3 coding DNA: TGTGCCAGCAGTTACTCGACTGTGTACGAGCAGTACTTC. This sequence encodes CASSYSTVYEQYF.

This clonotype was recorded at least ten times. This rearrangement joins TRBV2 to TRBJ2-5, with D possibly TRBD1 on 6 matching bases. The CDR3 consists of 15 residues. Germline assignment: CDR1 SNHLY and CDR2 FYNNEI. The V end was cut by 7 bases, the J end by 5 bases, with 20 bases between. In nucleotides, the CDR3 is TGTGCCAGCACGAGGGACATGGCAGGGTGGGAGACCCAGTACTTC. Translation: CASTRDMAGWETQYF.

A few counts support this clonotype. This chain joins TRBV2 and TRBJ2-7, with a tentative D call TRBD1 (6 bases). Germline loops: CDR1 SNHLY, CDR2 FYNNEI. V lost 7 bases to trimming and J lost 5 bases, with 18 bases between them. This CDR3 is built from 14 residues. The CDR3 nucleotides are TGTGCCAGCAACCAATTCCAGGGGAACAACGAGCAGTACTTC. Translated: CASNQFQGNNEQYF.

This clonotype was picked up a small number of times. The junction does not match germline at one end; this may be a read error. V and J are TRBV28 and TRBJ1-6; D gene unclear. Germline CDR1 and CDR2: MDHEN and SYDVKM. This CDR3 has 13 amino acids. CDR3 protein: CAGAEGYNSPLHF. The DNA of the CDR3 is TGTGCCGGAGCAGAGGGTTATAATTCACCCCTCCACTTC.

The table lists this clonotype with many counts. The chain employs TRBV9 and TRBJ2-1; the match to TRBD2 covers 12 bases. CDR1 and CDR2 (germline): SGDLS, YYNGEE. V gave up 0 bases and J gave up 7 bases; unmatched junction bases: 2. This CDR3 has 15 amino acids. The CDR3 sequence is CASSVVTSGRNEQFF. The DNA of the CDR3 is TGTGCCAGCAGCGTAGTGACTAGCGGGAGAAATGAGCAGTTCTTC.

The table lists this clonotype with many counts. The J gene is TRBJ2-3, the V gene TRBV24-1; 7 nucleotides agree with TRBD2. The junction had 10 bases not matched to a gene; V was cut back by 6 bases and J by 2 bases. CDR3 size: 16 residues. Per the germline V gene, CDR1 is KGHDR and CDR2 is SFDVKD. The CDR3 here is CATSPSWSGVTDTQYF. The CDR3 region has the DNA TGTGCCACCAGTCCTTCGTGGAGCGGGGTCACAGATACGCAGTATTTT.

Comment on this clonotype: A much larger clone sits a single nucleotide away, making a read error possible. The CDR3, as DNA: TGTGCCAGCAGCCAAGATCGCCACGAGCAGTGCTTC. It specifies CASSQDRHEQCF. This chain connects TRBV3-1 to TRBJ2-7; D call uncertain. CDR3 size: 12 residues. Germline CDR1 LGHDT, CDR2 YNNKEL (reference sequence).

Only a few counts were recorded for this clonotype. J is TRBJ2-1 and V is TRBV5-8, with 10 bases identical to TRBD1. Germline V gene lookup returns CDR1 SGHTS and CDR2 YDEGEE. This CDR3 is 16 amino acids long. The V and J ends lost 4 bases and 6 bases, in that order; junction bases with no gene match: 10. The CDR3 DNA follows: TGTGCCAGCAGCGGCCTGACAGGGGGCAGGGGCAATGAGCAGTTCTTC. Translation: CASSGLTGGRGNEQFF.

Many counts were recorded for this clonotype. The rearrangement joins TRBV7-9 to TRBJ2-3, with a weak D call TRBD1 (6 bases). Germline V gives CDR1 SEHNR, CDR2 FQNEAQ (reference sequence). Between the trimmed V and J ends, which lost 5 bases and 0 bases, there was a span of 15 bases. The CDR3 consists of 16 residues. The CDR3 coding sequence is TGTGCCAGCAGCCGCCCAACAGGGAAAAGCACAGATACGCAGTATTTT. The encoded protein is CASSRPTGKSTDTQYF.

The rearrangement links TRBV20-1 to TRBJ1-2; D is uncertain. The V gene's germline CDR1 is DFQATT and CDR2 SNEGSKA (reference sequence). Between the trimmed V and J ends, which lost 2 bases and 3 bases, there was a span of 7 bases. The CDR3 contains 12 residues. This chain's CDR3 is CSARLGDYGYTF. CDR3 in DNA: TGCAGTGCTAGATTGGGAGACTATGGCTACACCTTC.

The chain is built from TRBV19 and TRBJ2-4; 11 nucleotides line up with TRBD2. With 3 bases clipped from V and 5 bases from J, the junction kept 6 bases outside the gene matches. The germline CDR1 and CDR2 sequences are LNHDA and SQIVND (reference sequence). The CDR3 is 16 amino acids. CDR3 DNA sequence: TGTGCCAGTAGTATTGGGCTAGCGGGGGGTCAAAACATTCAGTACTTC. This encodes CASSIGLAGGQNIQYF.

This clonotype occurred many times. This chain links TRBV28 with TRBJ1-3, with D hard to call. The CDR3 spans 15 residues. The ends were cut back, 6 bases at V and 0 bases at J, with 12 bases in the middle. Germline V gene data show CDR1 as MDHEN and CDR2 as SYDVKM. In DNA form, the CDR3 reads TGTGCCAGCAGCCGAGGAAGTTCCTCTGGAAACACCATATATTTT. It specifies CASSRGSSSGNTIYF.